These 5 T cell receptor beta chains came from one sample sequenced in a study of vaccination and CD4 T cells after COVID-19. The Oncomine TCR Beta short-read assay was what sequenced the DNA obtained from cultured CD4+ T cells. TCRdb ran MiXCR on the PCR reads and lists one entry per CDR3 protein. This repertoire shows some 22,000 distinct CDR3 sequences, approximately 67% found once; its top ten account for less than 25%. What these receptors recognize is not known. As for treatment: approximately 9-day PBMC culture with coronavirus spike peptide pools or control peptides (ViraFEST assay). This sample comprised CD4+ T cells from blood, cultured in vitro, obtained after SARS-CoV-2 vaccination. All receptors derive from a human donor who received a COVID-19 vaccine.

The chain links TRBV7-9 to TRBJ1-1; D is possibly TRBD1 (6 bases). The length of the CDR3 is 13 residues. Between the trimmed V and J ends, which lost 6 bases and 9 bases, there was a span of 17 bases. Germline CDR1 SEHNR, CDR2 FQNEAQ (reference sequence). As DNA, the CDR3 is TGTGCCAGCAGGTTCACAGGGTCCCGTCAAGCTTTCTTT. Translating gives CASRFTGSRQAFF.

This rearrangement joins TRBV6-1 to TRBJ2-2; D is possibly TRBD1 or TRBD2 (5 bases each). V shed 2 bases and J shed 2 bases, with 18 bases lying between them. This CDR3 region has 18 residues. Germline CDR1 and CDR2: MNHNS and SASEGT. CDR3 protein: CASSESQLGVRNTGELFF. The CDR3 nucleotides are TGTGCCAGCAGTGAAAGTCAGTTGGGGGTTCGAAACACCGGGGAGCTGTTTTTT.

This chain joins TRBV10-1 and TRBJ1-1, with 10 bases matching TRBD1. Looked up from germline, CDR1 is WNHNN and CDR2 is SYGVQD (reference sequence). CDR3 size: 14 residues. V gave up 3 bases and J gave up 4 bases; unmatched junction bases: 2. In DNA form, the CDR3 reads TGCGCCAGCAGTGAACGGACAGGGGGCACTGAAGCTTTCTTT. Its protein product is CASSERTGGTEAFF.

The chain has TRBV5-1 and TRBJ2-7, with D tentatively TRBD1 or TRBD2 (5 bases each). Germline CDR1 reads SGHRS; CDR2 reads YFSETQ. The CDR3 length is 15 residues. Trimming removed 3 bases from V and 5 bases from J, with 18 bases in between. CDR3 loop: CASSSGPGWVNEQYF. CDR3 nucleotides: TGCGCCAGCAGCTCGGGACCAGGGTGGGTCAACGAGCAGTACTTC.

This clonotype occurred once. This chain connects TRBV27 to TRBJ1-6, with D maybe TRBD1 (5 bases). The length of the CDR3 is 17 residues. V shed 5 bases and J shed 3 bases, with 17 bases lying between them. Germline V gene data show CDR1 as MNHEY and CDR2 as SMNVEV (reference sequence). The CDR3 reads CASSTPQGGGYNSPLHF. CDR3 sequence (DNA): TGTGCCAGCAGTACTCCCCAGGGAGGCGGCTATAATTCACCCCTCCACTTT.